This T cell receptor beta chain was sequenced during a study of blood T cell repertoires in COVID-19. Study-wide background: Sources were T cells, B-cell-depleted T cells, or PBMCs; the material itself was cDNA or gDNA.

Sequencing was performed with immunoSEQ multiplex PCR; in TCRdb, only in-frame clones are kept and a portion is missing. The sample gives 120,000 to 150,000 clones, about 86% of which show up once; approximately 8.2% is in the top ten. The CDR3 contains 12 residues. The germline CDR1 and CDR2 sequences are MNHEY and SVGAGI. V was clipped by 6 bases and J by 12 bases; unmatched bases: 7. The receptor's source is a woman between 55 and 75 years old with acute or convalescent COVID-19. Sequenced sample: peripheral blood. The chain carries TRBV6-5 and TRBJ1-4; 7 bases line up with TRBD1. The CDR3 DNA is TGTGCCAGCAGGTCCCAAACAGGGGAACTGTTTTTT. This translates into CASRSQTGELFF.